This T cell receptor beta chain was observed in a study of neoadjuvant nivolumab and ipilimumab in lung cancer. The CDR3 spans 14 residues. J gave up 2 bases and V 5 bases, and 3 bases lay outside the gene matches. The germline V gene encodes CDR1 MNHNS and CDR2 SASEGT. TCRdb's copy holds only in-frame clones and misses some; the assay was immunoSEQ multiplex PCR. The table has around 20,000 clones, more than 75% seen once. This clonotype was obtained from an adult with non-small cell lung cancer. The sequencing here drew on tumor tissue, taken after neoadjuvant nivolumab, alone or with ipilimumab, at or shortly before surgery. The chain is built from TRBV6-1 and TRBJ2-7; 10 bases agree with TRBD2. The CDR3 region is CASSRAGGTYEQYF. The CDR3 region has the DNA TGTGCCAGCAGTAGAGCGGGAGGGACCTACGAGCAGTACTTC.